This T cell receptor (beta chain) is drawn from a study of blood T cell repertoires in COVID-19 (TCRdb year 2020). Background for the entire study: The collaborator samples originated in the United States, Italy and Spain and spanned the acute and convalescent phases of COVID-19. The material from the prospective study consisted of cDNA or gDNA derived from T cells, B-cell-depleted T cells, or PBMCs. Deeply sampled blood TCRbeta repertoires from subjects exposed to, actively infected with, or recovered from COVID-19 were included in the dataset. A freely available public database, intended as a resource for researchers studying the immune response to SARS-CoV-2, is where the repertoires were released. The samples were drawn from two sources: the first 160 participants of the ongoing ImmuneRACE study, and 1,000 to 1,500 subjects contributed by 6 global collaborators. A de-identified subject ID, COVID-19 status, age in years and sex were almost always included in the sample metadata. Where available, HLA class I and class II types were obtained from metadata supplied by the sample provider rather than from assay-based typing. Results the study describes overall, beyond this receptor: The amount of clinical and demographic metadata varied by source and participant and was provided uncurated.

Remarks on this clone: Its antigen is not yet known. No base qualities exist here, and no much larger clone lies one base off it.

TCRbeta CDR3 regions were amplified from genomic DNA using the immunoSEQ Assay, a bias-controlled multiplex PCR. The study's processing was this. The number of nucleated cells in each sample was estimated from the amplification of reference gene primers within the assay. Sequence reads were collapsed and filtered to measure the absolute abundance of every unique TCRbeta CDR3 rearrangement. For each sample, productive Simpson clonality was calculated as the square root of Simpson's diversity index across productive rearrangements. TCRdb carries this immuneACCESS record with in-frame sequences only. Its versions omit some clonotypes, under half of them owing to an unresolved V gene in the studies checked, with the rest unexplained. The DNA gave D and trimming, while V, J and clone size come from that table. The sample table holds about 220,000 clones, of which around 75% were seen once. Roughly 5% of the sample rests with the top ten.

Each collaborating institution followed its own protocols to collect whole blood in K2EDTA tubes. Collaborator samples were shipped for TCRbeta analysis as frozen whole blood, isolated PBMCs, or DNA extracted from either sample type. The germline V gene specifies ENHRY as CDR1 and SYGVKD as CDR2. The germline V end is reduced by 6 bases and the J end by 4 bases; junction bases left unmatched: 7. The CDR3 sequence holds 14 residues, the cysteine and phenylalanine included. Just CDR3 DNA is preserved here, 42 bases in frame from base 1. This clonotype was obtained from a human donor in a cohort sampled during active COVID-19. The sequenced sample consisted of peripheral blood. In this chain, TRBV10-3 is recombined with TRBJ2-3; TRBD1 fits 7 bases in the junction. At the DNA level, the sequence is TGTGCCATCAGGGGATCAGACAGGGCAGATACGCAGTATTTT. Its translation reads: CAIRGSDRADTQYF.